One and the same sample provided the 24 T cell receptor beta chains below, sequenced in a study of blood T cells in healthy people across ages. Next came a second PCR, run for about 6 to 11 cycles, which used a sample-barcoded 5' primer along with a J-beta primer mix. Via MiXCR, TCRdb re-called the 5' RACE reads, giving one row per CDR3 protein. Among about 1.8 million distinct CDR3 sequences listed, approximately 50% were seen once. The sequencing sample was made of blood. The receptors originated from a woman aged 40 to 55 in good health.

The rearrangement joins TRBV20-1 to TRBJ2-7; 8 nucleotides align to TRBD1. This CDR3 spans 17 amino acids. Germline V gene lookup returns CDR1 DFQATT and CDR2 SNEGSKA (reference sequence). Trimming cost V 3 bases and J 3 bases; bases outside gene matches: 16. Here the CDR3 reads CSARMGTGDTARYEQYF. DNA of the CDR3: TGCAGTGCTAGGATGGGGACAGGCGATACCGCTCGCTACGAGCAGTACTTC.

This sequence joins TRBV20-1 and TRBJ2-7, with D perhaps matching TRBD1 (5 bases). The CDR3 is made up of 13 amino acids. V was cut by 6 bases and J by 3 bases, with 15 bases left in between. CDR1 is DFQATT, CDR2 SNEGSKA, per germline (reference sequence). This chain's CDR3 is CSAPRAGNYEQYF. DNA of the CDR3: TGCAGTGCCCCCAGGGCAGGCAACTACGAGCAGTACTTC.

The chain uses TRBV7-2 and TRBJ2-7; 10 bases map to TRBD1. The trim removed 5 bases at V and 5 bases at J, leaving 9 bases unmatched. CDR1 and CDR2 from the germline V gene are SGHTA and FQGNSA. The CDR3 runs 15 residues. The CDR3 nucleotides are TGTGCCAGCAGCAAGCGAGGGACAGGGGTGGACGAGCAGTACTTC. Its translation is CASSKRGTGVDEQYF. The complete variable domain, with remaining parts taken from reference TRBV7-2 and TRBJ2-7, reads GAGVSQSPSNKVTEKGKDVELRCDPISGHTALYWYRQSLGQGLEFLIYFQGNSAPDKSGLPSDRFSAERTGGSVSTLTIQRTQQEDSAVYLCASSKRGTGVDEQYFGPGTRLTVT.

This clonotype was seen a few times. The genes are TRBV5-1 and TRBJ2-1, with TRBD1 matching over 7 bases. The V gene end was trimmed by 9 bases and the J gene end by 6 bases; junction bases not matched to a gene: 27. CDR1 is SGHRS and CDR2 is YFSETQ in the germline V gene. The CDR3 runs to 19 residues. DNA for the CDR3: TGCGCCACCAAAAAGGACAGGACAGACCCTGGGCCGGTCACCAATGAGCAGTTCTTC. The encoded protein is CATKKDRTDPGPVTNEQFF.

The chain couples TRBV20-1 to TRBJ1-1, with 7 positions matching TRBD1. Germline V lookup: CDR1 DFQATT, CDR2 SNEGSKA (reference sequence). The junction had 7 bases not matched to a gene; V was cut back by 6 bases and J by 3 bases. The CDR3 contains 13 residues. This chain's CDR3 is CSAPDRWDTEAFF. As DNA, the CDR3 is TGCAGTGCACCGGACAGGTGGGACACTGAAGCTTTCTTT.

The chain couples TRBV5-1 to TRBJ2-5; TRBD2 is a possible D gene (5 bases). The germline V gene has CDR1 SGHRS and CDR2 YFSETQ. The CDR3 has 14 amino acids. V lost 4 bases and J 5 bases, leaving 15 bases between the germline ends. The CDR3 DNA sequence: TGCGCCAGCAGCGGCGAGAGGGTTGAGGAGACCCAGTACTTC. Protein sequence: CASSGERVEETQYF.

The V call is TRBV4-3, the J call TRBJ2-1, with 8 positions matching TRBD1. V gave up 3 bases and J gave up 12 bases; unmatched junction bases: 16. CDR1 LGHNA and CDR2 YSLEER come from the germline V gene. This CDR3 is 16 amino acids long. The CDR3 sequence is CASSQKGQGPGRAQFF. CDR3 nucleotides: TGCGCCAGCAGCCAGAAAGGACAGGGTCCGGGAAGGGCGCAGTTCTTC.

V usage is TRBV6-2 or TRBV6-3 and J usage is TRBJ2-1, with D perhaps TRBD1 or TRBD2 (7 bases each). Trimming removed 2 bases from V and 3 bases from J, with 14 bases in between. The V gene's germline CDR1 is MNHEY and CDR2 SVGEGT. This CDR3 has 16 amino acids. The CDR3 loop is CASSYSGDSLYNEQFF. The CDR3 DNA follows: TGTGCCAGCAGTTACAGCGGGGACAGCCTCTACAATGAGCAGTTCTTC.

Regarding this clonotype: The junction does not match germline at one end; this may be a read error. The genes are TRBV28 and TRBJ2-5; tentatively, D is TRBD1 (6 bases). CDR3 length: 15 residues. Germline CDR1 reads MDHEN; CDR2 reads SYDVKM. The DNA of the CDR3 is TGTGCCAGCAGTTCCGGACAGTTTAGCCAAGGGACCCAGTACTTC. Its protein product is CASSSGQFSQGTQYF.

This clonotype was observed a handful of times. This chain joins TRBV7-2 and TRBJ1-2, with a weak D call TRBD1 (6 bases). V lost 4 bases, J lost 4 bases, and 16 bases lay in between. CDR3 length: 15 residues. Looked up from germline, CDR1 is SGHTA and CDR2 is FQGNSA. The CDR3 DNA follows: TGTGCCAGCAGCTCCGCAAGGGGGGGCGGCTATGGCTACACCTTC. Its protein is CASSSARGGGYGYTF.

This sequence joins TRBV6-2 or TRBV6-3 and TRBJ2-3; D is uncertain. This CDR3 is 13 amino acids long. The germline CDR1 and CDR2 sequences are MNHEY and SVGEGT. Trimming cost V 6 bases and J 7 bases, with 14 bases left between them. Written as DNA, the CDR3 is TGTGCCAGCAGAACCTTAGAGCCATATACGCAGTATTTT. Translated: CASRTLEPYTQYF.

This sequence joins TRBV28 and TRBJ1-2, with 12 bases lining up with TRBD1. There are 18 residues in the CDR3. J was trimmed by 4 bases and V by 5 bases; bases with no gene match: 14. CDR1 is MDHEN, CDR2 SYDVKM, per germline. The CDR3 reads CASSVTGTGGPNTYGYTF. CDR3 nucleotides: TGTGCCAGCAGTGTAACCGGGACAGGGGGCCCCAACACCTATGGCTACACCTTC.

V and J are TRBV7-8 and TRBJ2-5; the D gene is possibly TRBD2 (5 bases). With the DNA end fitting TRBJ2-7 better, the J assignment may be wrong. The germline V gene encodes CDR1 SGHVS and CDR2 FQNEAQ. This CDR3 comprises 14 residues. The CDR3 DNA sequence: TGTGCCAGCAGCTTCAGAGGGTATACCTACGAGCAGTACTTC. This sequence encodes CASSFRGYTYEQYF.

The rearrangement links TRBV10-2 to TRBJ2-1; tentative D call: TRBD1 (6 bases). This CDR3 region has 15 residues. The V gene's germline CDR1 is WSHSY and CDR2 SAAADI. The V end was cut by 3 bases, the J end by 12 bases, with 21 bases between. The CDR3 DNA is TGCGCCAGCAGTGAAAGTATTAGAAGGGGCAGGGGGCAGTTCTTC. It translates to CASSESIRRGRGQFF.

V is TRBV6-5 and J is TRBJ2-3, with TRBD1 as a possible D gene (6 bases). Germline CDR1 and CDR2: MNHEY and SVGAGI. CDR3 size: 15 residues. Trimming shortened V by 4 bases and J by 1 base, and 12 bases separated the two germline ends. Written as DNA, the CDR3 is TGTGCCAGCAGTTCCGGGGACATCCGCACAGATACGCAGTATTTT. This gives the protein CASSSGDIRTDTQYF.

CDR3 coding DNA: TGCAGCGTTCCCGGGTCATCCACAGATACGCAGTATTTT. Translated: CSVPGSSTDTQYF. The chain employs TRBV29-1 and TRBJ2-3; D unclear. Looked up from germline, CDR1 is SQVTM and CDR2 is ANQGSEA. The CDR3 runs 13 residues. V shed 5 bases and J shed 2 bases, with 11 bases lying between them.

This clonotype has more than one count but fewer than ten. The J gene is TRBJ2-3, the V gene TRBV6-5; D call uncertain. There are 13 residues in the CDR3. V lost 7 bases and J 6 bases, leaving 14 bases between the germline ends. CDR1 is MNHEY and CDR2 is SVGAGI in the germline V gene. The CDR3 nucleotides are TGTGCCAGCACCAACCCTAATTGGGATACGCAGTATTTT. It encodes CASTNPNWDTQYF.

The chain recombines TRBV7-2 with TRBJ2-3; 8 bases are a match to TRBD2. The CDR3 runs to 16 residues. Germline values: CDR1 SGHTA, CDR2 FQGNSA. V lost 5 bases to trimming and J lost 4 bases; unmatched junction nucleotides: 11. The CDR3 sequence is CASSRFAGLDADTQYF. The CDR3 nucleotides read TGTGCCAGCAGCCGATTTGCGGGACTAGACGCAGATACGCAGTATTTT.

The rearrangement links TRBV12-3 or TRBV12-4 to TRBJ1-2, with 8 positions matching TRBD1. The CDR3 extends over 19 amino acids. With 1 base clipped from V and 3 bases from J, the junction kept 16 bases outside the gene matches. The DNA for the CDR3 is TGTGCCAGCAGTTTAGGACACGGGGCAAGGACAGGGTTGCACTATGGCTACACCTTC. Amino acid sequence: CASSLGHGARTGLHYGYTF.

The chain uses TRBV10-3 and TRBJ2-1; 10 bases map to TRBD2. The CDR3 has 14 amino acids. Germline-derived CDR1 and CDR2 are ENHRY and SYGVKD. J was trimmed by 6 bases and V by 9 bases; bases with no gene match: 8. The CDR3 here is CAISGTSAINEQFF. CDR3 DNA sequence: TGTGCCATTTCCGGGACTAGCGCTATCAATGAGCAGTTCTTC.

V usage is TRBV12-3 or TRBV12-4 and J usage is TRBJ2-1; 12 bases fit TRBD2. After removal of 6 bases from V and 9 bases from J, the junction contained 12 bases not matched to a gene. The CDR3 covers 16 residues. The CDR3 sequence is CASSSRTSGEFSEQFF. The CDR3 DNA follows: TGTGCCAGCAGCTCTAGGACTAGCGGGGAATTTAGTGAGCAGTTCTTC.

This chain links TRBV20-1 with TRBJ2-1, with a tentative D call TRBD2 (6 bases). In germline, CDR1 is DFQATT, CDR2 SNEGSKA (reference sequence). V was cut by 1 base and J by 0 bases, with 10 bases left in between. The length of the CDR3 is 15 residues. The CDR3 region is CSARVWRGSYNEQFF. CDR3 coding DNA: TGCAGTGCTAGAGTTTGGCGGGGCTCCTACAATGAGCAGTTCTTC.

The chain combines TRBV7-2 with TRBJ1-1; possibly TRBD1 for D (5 bases). Germline CDR1 SGHTA, CDR2 FQGNSA. The CDR3 has 12 residues. V lost 2 bases, J lost 10 bases, and 11 bases lay in between. The DNA for the CDR3 is TGTGCCAGCAGCTTATTGAGGGGTACAGCTTTCTTT. Protein sequence: CASSLLRGTAFF.

Comments on this clonotype: This clone may be a read error of a much larger clone one base away. J is TRBJ2-5 and V is TRBV7-2; maybe TRBD2 (5 bases). The V and J ends lost 8 bases and 3 bases respectively, with 13 bases between them. CDR3 length: 13 residues. In germline, CDR1 is SGHTA, CDR2 FQGNSA. The CDR3 here is CASACAGKETQYF. CDR3 DNA: TGTGCCAGCGCCTGCGCGGGCAAAGAGACCCAGTACTTC.